This TCR beta chain was sequenced in a study of cytomegalovirus exposure and HLA in healthy donors. Germline V CDR1 and CDR2: LNHNV, YYDKDF (reference sequence). The CDR3 runs to 16 residues. Trimming stripped 0 bases from V and 6 bases from J, with 15 bases between. Primers included in the PCR were 60 Vbeta and 13 Jbeta primers. Clones were read by immunoSEQ multiplex PCR, and TCRdb kept only the in-frame ones, dropping some. This sample yields around 120,000 clones, of which approximately 15% are seen a single time; 1.9% belongs to the top ten. Sampled while nominally healthy, donors likely had unrecorded immune exposures.

This chain connects TRBV15 to TRBJ2-1; D perhaps matches TRBD1 (7 bases). The source material was PBMCs. The source of this sequence is a woman between 18 and 30 years old in good health and CMV-seronegative. The CDR3 protein is CATSRDPRGVLNEQFF. The CDR3 DNA sequence: TGTGCCACCAGCAGAGACCCCAGGGGGGTCCTCAATGAGCAGTTCTTC.